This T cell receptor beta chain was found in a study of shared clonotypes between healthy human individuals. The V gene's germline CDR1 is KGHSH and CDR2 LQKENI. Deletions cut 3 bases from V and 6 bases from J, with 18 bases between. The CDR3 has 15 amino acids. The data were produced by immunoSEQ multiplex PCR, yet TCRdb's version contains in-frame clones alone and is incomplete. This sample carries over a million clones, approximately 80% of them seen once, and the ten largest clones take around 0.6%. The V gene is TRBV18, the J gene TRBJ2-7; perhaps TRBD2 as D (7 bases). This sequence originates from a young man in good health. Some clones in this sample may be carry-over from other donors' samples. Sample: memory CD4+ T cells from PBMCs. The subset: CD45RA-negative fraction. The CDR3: CASSPTEGEGIEQYF. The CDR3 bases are TGTGCCAGCTCACCCACCGAGGGGGAGGGGATCGAGCAGTACTTC.